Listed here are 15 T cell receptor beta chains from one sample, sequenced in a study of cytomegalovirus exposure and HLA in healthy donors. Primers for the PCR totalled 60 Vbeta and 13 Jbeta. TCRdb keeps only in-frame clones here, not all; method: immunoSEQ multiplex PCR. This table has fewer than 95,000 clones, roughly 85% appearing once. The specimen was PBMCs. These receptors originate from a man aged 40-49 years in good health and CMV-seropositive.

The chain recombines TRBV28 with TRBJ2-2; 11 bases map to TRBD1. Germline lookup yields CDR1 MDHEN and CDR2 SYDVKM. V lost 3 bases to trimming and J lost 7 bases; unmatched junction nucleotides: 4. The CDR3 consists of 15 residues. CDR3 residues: CASSFGGTGGGELFF. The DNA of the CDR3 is TGTGCCAGCAGTTTTGGTGGGACAGGGGGCGGGGAGCTGTTTTTT.

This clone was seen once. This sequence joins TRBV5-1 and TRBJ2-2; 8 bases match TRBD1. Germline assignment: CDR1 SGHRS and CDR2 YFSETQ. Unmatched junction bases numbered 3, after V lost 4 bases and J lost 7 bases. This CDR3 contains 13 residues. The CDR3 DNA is TGCGCCAGCAGCCTAACAGGGGGCGGGGAGCTGTTTTTT. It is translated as CASSLTGGGELFF.

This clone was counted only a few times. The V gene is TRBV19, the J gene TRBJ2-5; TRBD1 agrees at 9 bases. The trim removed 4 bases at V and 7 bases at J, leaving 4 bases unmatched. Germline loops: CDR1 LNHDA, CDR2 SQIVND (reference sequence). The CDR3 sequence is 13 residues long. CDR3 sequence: CASSTDRGGTQYF. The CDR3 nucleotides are TGTGCCAGTAGTACCGACAGGGGGGGGACCCAGTACTTC.

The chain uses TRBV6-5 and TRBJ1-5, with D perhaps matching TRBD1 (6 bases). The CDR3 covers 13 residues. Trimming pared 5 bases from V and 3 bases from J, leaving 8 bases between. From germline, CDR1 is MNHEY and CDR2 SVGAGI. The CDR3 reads CASSEGHNQPQHF. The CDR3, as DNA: TGTGCCAGCAGTGAGGGACACAATCAGCCCCAGCATTTT.

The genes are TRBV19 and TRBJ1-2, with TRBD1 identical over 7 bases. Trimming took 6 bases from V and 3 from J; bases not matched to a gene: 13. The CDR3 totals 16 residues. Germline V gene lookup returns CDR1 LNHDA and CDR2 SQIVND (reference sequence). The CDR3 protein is CASRMGSTQGYYGYTF. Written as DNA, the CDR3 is TGTGCCAGTAGAATGGGGTCGACACAGGGGTACTATGGCTACACCTTC. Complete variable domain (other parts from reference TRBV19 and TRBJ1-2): DGGITQSPKYLFRKEGQNVTLSCEQNLNHDAMYWYRQDPGQGLRLIYYSQIVNDFQKGDIAEGYSVSREKKESFPLTVTSAQKNPTAFYLCASRMGSTQGYYGYTFGSGTRLTVV.

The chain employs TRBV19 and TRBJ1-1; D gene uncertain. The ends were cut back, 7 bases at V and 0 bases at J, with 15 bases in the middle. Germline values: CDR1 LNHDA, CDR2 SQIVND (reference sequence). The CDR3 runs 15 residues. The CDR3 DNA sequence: TGTGCCAGTACGGGCCGGGGAAAACTGAACACTGAAGCTTTCTTT. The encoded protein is CASTGRGKLNTEAFF.

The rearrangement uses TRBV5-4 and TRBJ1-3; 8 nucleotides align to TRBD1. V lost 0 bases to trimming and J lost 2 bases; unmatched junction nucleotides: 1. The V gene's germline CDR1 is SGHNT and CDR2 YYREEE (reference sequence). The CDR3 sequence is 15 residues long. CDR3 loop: CASSLGQGPGNTIYF. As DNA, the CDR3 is TGTGCCAGCAGCTTGGGACAGGGGCCTGGAAACACCATATATTTT.

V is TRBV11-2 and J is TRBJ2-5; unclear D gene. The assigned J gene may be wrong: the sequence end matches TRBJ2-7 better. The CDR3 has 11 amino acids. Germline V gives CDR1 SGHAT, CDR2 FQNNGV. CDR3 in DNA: TGTGCCAGCAGCTTAGCGTACGAGCAGTACTTC. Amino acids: CASSLAYEQYF.

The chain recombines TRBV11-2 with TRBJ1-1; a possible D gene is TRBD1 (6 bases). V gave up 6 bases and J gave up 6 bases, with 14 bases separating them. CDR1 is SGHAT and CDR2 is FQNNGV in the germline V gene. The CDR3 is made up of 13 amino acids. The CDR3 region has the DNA TGTGCCAGCAGTGTTCAGGGGCCCTCTGAAGCTTTCTTT. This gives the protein CASSVQGPSEAFF.

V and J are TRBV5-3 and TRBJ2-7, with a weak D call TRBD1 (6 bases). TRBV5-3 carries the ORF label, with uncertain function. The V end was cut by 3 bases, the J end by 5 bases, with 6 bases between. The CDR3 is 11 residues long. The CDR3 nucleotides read TGTGCCAGAAGCTCAGGGGACGAGCAGTACTTC. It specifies CARSSGDEQYF.

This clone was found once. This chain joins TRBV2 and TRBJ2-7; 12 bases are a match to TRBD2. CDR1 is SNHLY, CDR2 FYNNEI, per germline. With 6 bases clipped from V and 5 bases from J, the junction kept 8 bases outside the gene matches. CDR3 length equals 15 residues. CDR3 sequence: CASSPSGGAMDEQYF. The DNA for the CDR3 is TGTGCCAGCAGCCCTAGCGGGGGGGCGATGGACGAGCAGTACTTC.

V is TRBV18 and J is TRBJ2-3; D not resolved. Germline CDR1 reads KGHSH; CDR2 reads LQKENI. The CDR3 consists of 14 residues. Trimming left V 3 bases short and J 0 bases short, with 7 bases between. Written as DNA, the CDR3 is TGTGCCAGCTCACCCCCGGGTAGCACAGATACGCAGTATTTT. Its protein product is CASSPPGSTDTQYF.

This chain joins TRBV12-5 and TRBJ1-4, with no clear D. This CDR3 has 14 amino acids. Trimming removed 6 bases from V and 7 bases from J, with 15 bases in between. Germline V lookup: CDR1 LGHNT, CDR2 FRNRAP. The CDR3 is CASGPESSSEKLFF. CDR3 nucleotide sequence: TGTGCTAGTGGCCCAGAAAGTAGCTCTGAAAAACTGTTTTTT.

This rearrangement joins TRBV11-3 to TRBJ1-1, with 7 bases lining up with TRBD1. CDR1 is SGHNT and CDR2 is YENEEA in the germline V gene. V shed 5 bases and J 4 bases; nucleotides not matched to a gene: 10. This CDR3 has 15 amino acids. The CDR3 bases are TGTGCCAGCAGCCCACAGGGGACTTCGGGCACTGAAGCTTTCTTT. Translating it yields CASSPQGTSGTEAFF.

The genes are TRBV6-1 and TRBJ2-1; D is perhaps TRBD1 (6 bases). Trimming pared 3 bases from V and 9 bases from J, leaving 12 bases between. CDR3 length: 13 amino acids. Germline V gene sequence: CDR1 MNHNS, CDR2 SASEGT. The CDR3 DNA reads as TGTGCCAGCAGTGAGAAGCAGGGGAGTGAGCAGTTCTTC. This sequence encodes CASSEKQGSEQFF.